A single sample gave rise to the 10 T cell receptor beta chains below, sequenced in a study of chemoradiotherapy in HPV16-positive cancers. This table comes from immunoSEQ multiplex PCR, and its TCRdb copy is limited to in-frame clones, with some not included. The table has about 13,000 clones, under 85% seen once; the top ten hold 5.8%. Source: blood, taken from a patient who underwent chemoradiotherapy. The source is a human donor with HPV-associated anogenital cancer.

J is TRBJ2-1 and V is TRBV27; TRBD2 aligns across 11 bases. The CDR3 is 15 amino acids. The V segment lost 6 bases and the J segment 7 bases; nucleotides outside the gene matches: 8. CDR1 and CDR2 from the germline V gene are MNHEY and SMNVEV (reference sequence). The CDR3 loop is CASRYLAGGSNEQFF. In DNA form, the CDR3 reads TGTGCCAGCAGATATCTAGCGGGGGGTTCTAATGAGCAGTTCTTC.

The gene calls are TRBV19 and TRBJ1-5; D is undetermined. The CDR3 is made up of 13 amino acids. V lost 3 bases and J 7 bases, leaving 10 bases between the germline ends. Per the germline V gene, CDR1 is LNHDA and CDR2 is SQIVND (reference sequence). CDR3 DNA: TGTGCCAGTAGTATCATCAAGAAGCAGCCCCAGCATTTT. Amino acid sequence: CASSIIKKQPQHF. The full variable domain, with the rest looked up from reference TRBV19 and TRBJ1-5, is DGGITQSPKYLFRKEGQNVTLSCEQNLNHDAMYWYRQDPGQGLRLIYYSQIVNDFQKGDIAEGYSVSREKKESFPLTVTSAQKNPTAFYLCASSIIKKQPQHFGDGTRLSIL.

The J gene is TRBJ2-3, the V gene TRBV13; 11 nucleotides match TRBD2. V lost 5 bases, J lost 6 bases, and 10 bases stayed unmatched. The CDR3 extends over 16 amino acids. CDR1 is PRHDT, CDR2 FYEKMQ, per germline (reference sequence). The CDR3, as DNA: TGTGCCAGCAGCCATCATAGCGGGGGGGGCCGGGATACGCAGTATTTT. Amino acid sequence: CASSHHSGGGRDTQYF.

CDR3 loop: CASSHMQNSPLHF. The CDR3 DNA reads as TGTGCCAGCAGTCACATGCAAAACTCACCCCTCCACTTT. This sequence joins TRBV6-1 and TRBJ1-6; no reliable D call. This CDR3 has 13 residues. The ends were cut back, 5 bases at V and 10 bases at J, with 12 bases in the middle. Germline CDR1 and CDR2: MNHNS and SASEGT.

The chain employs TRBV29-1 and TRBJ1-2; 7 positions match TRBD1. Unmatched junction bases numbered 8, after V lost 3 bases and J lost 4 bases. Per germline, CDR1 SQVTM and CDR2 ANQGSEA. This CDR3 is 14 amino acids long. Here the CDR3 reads CSVETGQLGYGYTF. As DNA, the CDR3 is TGCAGCGTTGAGACGGGACAGCTGGGCTATGGCTACACCTTC.

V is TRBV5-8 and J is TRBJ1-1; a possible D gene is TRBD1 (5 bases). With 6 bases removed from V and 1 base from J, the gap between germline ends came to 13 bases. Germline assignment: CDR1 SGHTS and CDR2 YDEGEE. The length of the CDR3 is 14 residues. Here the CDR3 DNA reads TGTGCCAGCAACCTGTGGGGCAGGAACACTGAAGCTTTCTTT. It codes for CASNLWGRNTEAFF. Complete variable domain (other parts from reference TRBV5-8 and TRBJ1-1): EAGVTQSPTHLIKTRGQQATLRCSPISGHTSVYWYQQALGLGLQFLLWYDEGEERNRGNFPPRFSGRQFPNYSSELNVNALELEDSALYLCASNLWGRNTEAFFGQGTRLTVV.

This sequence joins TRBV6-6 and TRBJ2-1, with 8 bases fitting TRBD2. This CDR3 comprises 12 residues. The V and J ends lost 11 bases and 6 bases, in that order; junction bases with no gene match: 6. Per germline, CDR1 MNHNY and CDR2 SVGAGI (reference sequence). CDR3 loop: CALRGALNEQFF. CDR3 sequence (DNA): TGTGCCCTGCGGGGGGCCCTCAATGAGCAGTTCTTC.

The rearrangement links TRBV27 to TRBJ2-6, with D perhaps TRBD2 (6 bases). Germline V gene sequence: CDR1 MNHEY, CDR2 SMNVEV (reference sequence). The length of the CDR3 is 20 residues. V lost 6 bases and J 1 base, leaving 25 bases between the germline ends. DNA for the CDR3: TGTGCCAGCAGGGAGGAGGGCCTTCCCCCGGGGTTATCTGGGGCCAACGTCCTGACTTTC. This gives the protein CASREEGLPPGLSGANVLTF.

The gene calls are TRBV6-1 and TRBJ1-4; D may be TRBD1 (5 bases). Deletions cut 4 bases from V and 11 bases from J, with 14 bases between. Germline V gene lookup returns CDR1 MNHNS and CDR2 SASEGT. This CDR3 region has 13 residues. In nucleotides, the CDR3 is TGTGCCAGCAGTGTCGGGGAGGGGATGAAACTGTTTTTT. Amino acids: CASSVGEGMKLFF.

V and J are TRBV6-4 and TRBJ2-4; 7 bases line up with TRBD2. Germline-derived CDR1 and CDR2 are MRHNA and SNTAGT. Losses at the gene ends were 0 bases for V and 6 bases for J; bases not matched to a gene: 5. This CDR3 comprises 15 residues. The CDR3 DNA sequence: TGTGCCAGCAGTGACTCAGGCGGGGGAGGAAACATTCAGTACTTC. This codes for CASSDSGGGGNIQYF.